This section outlines one T cell receptor beta chain sequence together with its context. This entry comes from a study of CD8 T cells in Susac syndrome. Peripheral blood CD8+ and CD4+ T cells were profiled by TCR beta sequencing. Random hexamers primed reverse transcription of roughly 0.5 to 1 ug RNA. Multiplex PCR with immunoSEQ amplified the TCR beta CDR3 across 54 Vbeta and 13 Jbeta. A single record per CDR3 protein comes from TCRdb applying MiXCR to the immunoSEQ multiplex PCR reads. Here the sample spans some 200,000 distinct CDR3 sequences, roughly 94% being singletons. With 5 bases clipped from V and 7 bases from J, the junction kept 6 bases outside the gene matches. The germline CDR1 and CDR2 sequences are MDHEN and SYDVKM. The CDR3 is 14 amino acids.

V is TRBV28 and J is TRBJ2-5; 11 bases line up with TRBD2. The origin of this receptor is a human donor with Susac syndrome. The material sequenced was CD8+ T cells from PBMCs. CDR3 in DNA: TGTGCCAGCAGTCTCACTAGCGGGGGAGGGACCCAGTACTTC. Translation: CASSLTSGGGTQYF.